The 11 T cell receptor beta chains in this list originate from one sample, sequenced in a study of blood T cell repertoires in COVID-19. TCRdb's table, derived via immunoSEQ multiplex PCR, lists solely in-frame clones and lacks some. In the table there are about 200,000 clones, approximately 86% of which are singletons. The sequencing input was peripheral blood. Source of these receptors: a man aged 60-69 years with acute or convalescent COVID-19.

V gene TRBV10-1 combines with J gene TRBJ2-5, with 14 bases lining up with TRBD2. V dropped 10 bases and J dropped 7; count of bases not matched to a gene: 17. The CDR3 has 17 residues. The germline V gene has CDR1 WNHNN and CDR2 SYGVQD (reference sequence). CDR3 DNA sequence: TGCGCCAATCCCGGGACTAGCGGGGGAGGGTGGCCGGGGACCCAGTACTTC. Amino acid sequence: CANPGTSGGGWPGTQYF.

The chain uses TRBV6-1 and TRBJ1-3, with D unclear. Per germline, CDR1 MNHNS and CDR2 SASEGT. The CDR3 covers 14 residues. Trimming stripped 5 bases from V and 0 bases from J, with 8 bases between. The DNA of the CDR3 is TGTGCCAGCAGTTTCGGTGGCTCTGGAAACACCATATATTTT. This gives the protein CASSFGGSGNTIYF.

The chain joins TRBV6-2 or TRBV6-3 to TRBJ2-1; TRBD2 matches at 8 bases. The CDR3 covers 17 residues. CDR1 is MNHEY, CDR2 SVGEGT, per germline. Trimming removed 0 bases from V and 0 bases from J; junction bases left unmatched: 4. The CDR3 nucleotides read TGTGCCAGCAGTTACTCGCTAGCGGGTTCCTCCTACAATGAGCAGTTCTTC. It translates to CASSYSLAGSSYNEQFF.

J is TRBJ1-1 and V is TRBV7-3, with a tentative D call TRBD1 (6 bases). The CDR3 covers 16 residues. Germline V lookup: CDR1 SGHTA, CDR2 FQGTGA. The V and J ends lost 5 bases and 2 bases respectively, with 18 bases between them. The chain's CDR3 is CASSPDYRASNTEAFF. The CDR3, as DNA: TGTGCCAGCAGCCCAGATTACAGGGCCTCAAACACTGAAGCTTTCTTT.

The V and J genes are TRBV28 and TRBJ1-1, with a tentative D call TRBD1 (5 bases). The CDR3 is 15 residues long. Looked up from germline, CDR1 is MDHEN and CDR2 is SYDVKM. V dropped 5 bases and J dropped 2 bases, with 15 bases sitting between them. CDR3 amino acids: CASSRPGLDNTEAFF. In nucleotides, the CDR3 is TGTGCCAGCAGTCGCCCGGGACTCGATAACACTGAAGCTTTCTTT.

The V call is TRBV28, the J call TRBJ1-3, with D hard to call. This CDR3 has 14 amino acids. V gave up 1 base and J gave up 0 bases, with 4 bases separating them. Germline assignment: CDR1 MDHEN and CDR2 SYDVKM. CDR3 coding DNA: TGTGCCAGCAGTTTATCCAGCTCTGGAAACACCATATATTTT. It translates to CASSLSSSGNTIYF.

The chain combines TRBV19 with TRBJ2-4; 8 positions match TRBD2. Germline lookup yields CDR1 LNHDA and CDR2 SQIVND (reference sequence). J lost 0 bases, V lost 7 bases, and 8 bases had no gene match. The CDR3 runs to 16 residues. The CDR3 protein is CASTAGDTLAKNIQYF. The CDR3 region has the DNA TGTGCCAGTACAGCGGGGGACACCCTAGCCAAAAACATTCAGTACTTC. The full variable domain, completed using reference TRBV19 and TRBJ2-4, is DGGITQSPKYLFRKEGQNVTLSCEQNLNHDAMYWYRQDPGQGLRLIYYSQIVNDFQKGDIAEGYSVSREKKESFPLTVTSAQKNPTAFYLCASTAGDTLAKNIQYFGAGTRLSVL.

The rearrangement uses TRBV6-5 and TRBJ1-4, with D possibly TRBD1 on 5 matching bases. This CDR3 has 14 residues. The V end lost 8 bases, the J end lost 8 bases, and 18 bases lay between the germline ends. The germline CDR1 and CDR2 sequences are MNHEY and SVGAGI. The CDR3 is CASHDSLGVEKLFF. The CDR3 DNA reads TGTGCCAGCCACGACAGTTTGGGTGTCGAAAAACTGTTTTTT.

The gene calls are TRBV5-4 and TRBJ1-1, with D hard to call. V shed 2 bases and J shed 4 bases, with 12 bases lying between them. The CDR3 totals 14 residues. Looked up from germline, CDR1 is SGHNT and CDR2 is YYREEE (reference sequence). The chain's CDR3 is CASSLQGRSTEAFF. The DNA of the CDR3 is TGTGCCAGCAGCTTACAAGGCCGGAGCACTGAAGCTTTCTTT. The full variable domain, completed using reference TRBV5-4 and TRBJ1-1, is ETGVTQSPTHLIKTRGQQVTLRCSSQSGHNTVSWYQQALGQGPQFIFQYYREEENGRGNFPPRFSGLQFPNYSSELNVNALELDDSALYLCASSLQGRSTEAFFGQGTRLTVV.

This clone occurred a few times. This CDR3 reads CASSYGTGESPLHF. The CDR3, as DNA: TGTGCCAGCAGTTACGGGACAGGGGAATCACCCCTCCACTTT. The chain combines TRBV6-5 with TRBJ1-6; 10 bases line up with TRBD1. The germline CDR1 and CDR2 sequences are MNHEY and SVGAGI. This CDR3 is built from 14 residues. Losses at the gene ends were 2 bases for V and 10 bases for J; bases not matched to a gene: 2.

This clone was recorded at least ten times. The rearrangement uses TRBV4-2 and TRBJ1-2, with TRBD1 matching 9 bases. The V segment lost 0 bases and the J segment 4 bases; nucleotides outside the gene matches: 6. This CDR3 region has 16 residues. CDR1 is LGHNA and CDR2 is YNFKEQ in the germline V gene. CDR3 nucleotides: TGTGCCAGCAGCCAAGACACAGGGGGCGCTAGCTATGGCTACACCTTC. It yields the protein CASSQDTGGASYGYTF.